These T cell receptor beta chains were read from a single sample in a study of blood T cell repertoires in COVID-19. TCRdb's copy holds only in-frame clones and misses some; the assay was immunoSEQ multiplex PCR. The sample includes more than 100,000 clones, about 91% of them seen just once. The sequencing sample was made of peripheral blood. Every receptor here comes from a woman aged 45 to 65 with active or convalescent COVID-19. The CDR3 runs from the conserved cysteine through the conserved F or W. A D gene is named only where the DNA matches it firmly. Size tells how often a clone was seen (once, few, many) or the class of an expanded clone, and some rows leave it out.

clone size: -
J gene: TRBJ2-6
V gene: TRBV5-5
D gene: -
CDR3 DNA: TGTGCCAGCAGCTTGGAGGGGACTGGGGCCAACGTCCTGACTTTC
CDR3 protein: CASSLEGTGANVLTF

clone size: few
J gene: TRBJ1-1
V gene: TRBV7-6
D gene: TRBD1
CDR3 DNA: TGTGCCAGCAGCTCCTCAGGGGGCGGAAGGGACACTGAAGCTTTCTTT
CDR3 protein: CASSSSGGGRDTEAFF

clone size: -
J gene: TRBJ1-1
V gene: TRBV29-1
D gene: -
CDR3 DNA: TGCAGCTTGGGAGAGGTCGGGACTGAAGCTTTCTTT
CDR3 protein: CSLGEVGTEAFF

clone size: -
J gene: TRBJ1-6
V gene: TRBV28
D gene: -
CDR3 DNA: TGTGCCAGCAGTTCAGCTGAGGGACACTATAATTCACCCCTCCACTTT
CDR3 protein: CASSSAEGHYNSPLHF

clone size: -
J gene: TRBJ2-2
V gene: TRBV10-3
D gene: -
CDR3 DNA: TGTGCCATCAGTGGAACTATGGGGGAGCTGTTTTTT
CDR3 protein: CAISGTMGELFF

clone size: -
J gene: TRBJ2-7
V gene: TRBV12-1
D gene: -
CDR3 DNA: TGTGCCAGCAGCTTTAGGTGGGCTAGCCGTAACTCCTACGAGCAGTACTTC
CDR3 protein: CASSFRWASRNSYEQYF

clone size: -
J gene: TRBJ1-1
V gene: TRBV3-1/TRBV3-2
D gene: TRBD1
CDR3 DNA: TGTGCCAGCAGCCAAGATTTGACAGGGGTGGTAGCTTTCTTT
CDR3 protein: CASSQDLTGVVAFF

clone size: -
J gene: TRBJ2-1
V gene: TRBV7-8
D gene: -
CDR3 DNA: TGTGCCAGCAGCTTAGTTAGCCCTTCATCCTACAATGAGCAGTTCTTC
CDR3 protein: CASSLVSPSSYNEQFF

clone size: -
J gene: TRBJ2-7
V gene: TRBV5-6
D gene: -
CDR3 DNA: TGTGCCAGCAGCTTTGAGCTTGGACTCCGAACCCCCTACGAGCAGTACTTC
CDR3 protein: CASSFELGLRTPYEQYF

clone size: -
J gene: TRBJ2-1
V gene: TRBV5-8
D gene: -
CDR3 DNA: TGTGCCAGCAGCTTTCGAGGGATATCCTACAATGAGCAGTTCTTC
CDR3 protein: CASSFRGISYNEQFF

clone size: -
J gene: TRBJ1-3
V gene: TRBV30
D gene: -
CDR3 DNA: TGTGCCTGGAGTGCACAGGGTGTTGCTGGAAACACCATATATTTT
CDR3 protein: CAWSAQGVAGNTIYF

clone size: -
J gene: TRBJ1-5
V gene: TRBV6-2/TRBV6-3
D gene: -
CDR3 DNA: TGTGCCAGCAGTTACGGGGGGGCTGGCAATCAGCCCCAGCATTTT
CDR3 protein: CASSYGGAGNQPQHF

clone size: -
J gene: TRBJ1-4
V gene: TRBV19
D gene: TRBD1
CDR3 DNA: TGTGCCAGCGCATGGGGACAGGGTAACGAAAAACTGTTTTTT
CDR3 protein: CASAWGQGNEKLFF

clone size: -
J gene: TRBJ1-3
V gene: TRBV7-8
D gene: -
CDR3 DNA: TGTGCCAGCAGCAAAGACAGATCCTCTGGAAACACCATATATTTT
CDR3 protein: CASSKDRSSGNTIYF

clone size: -
J gene: TRBJ1-5
V gene: TRBV29-1
D gene: -
CDR3 DNA: TGCAGCGTGGCCTGGGGGGTCAATCAGCCCCAGCATTTT
CDR3 protein: CSVAWGVNQPQHF

clone size: few
J gene: TRBJ2-7
V gene: TRBV5-4
D gene: TRBD2
CDR3 DNA: TGTGCCAGCAGCTTGGCCCCTAGCGGGAGGACCATCTCCTACGAGCAGTACTTC
CDR3 protein: CASSLAPSGRTISYEQYF

clone size: -
J gene: TRBJ1-4
V gene: TRBV30
D gene: -
CDR3 DNA: TGTGCCTGGAGTCTGGACACCGGGGAAAAACTGTTTTTT
CDR3 protein: CAWSLDTGEKLFF

clone size: -
J gene: TRBJ2-3
V gene: TRBV27
D gene: -
CDR3 DNA: TGTGCCAGCAGTTTTAGAGGGACAGATACGCAGTATTTT
CDR3 protein: CASSFRGTDTQYF

clone size: -
J gene: TRBJ2-7
V gene: TRBV6-5
D gene: TRBD1
CDR3 DNA: TGTGCCAGCAGTCGGGACAGGGGCCACGAGCAGTACTTC
CDR3 protein: CASSRDRGHEQYF

clone size: -
J gene: TRBJ2-7
V gene: TRBV5-6
D gene: -
CDR3 DNA: TGTGCCAGCACCCGCTCATCCAGAGAGCAGTACTTC
CDR3 protein: CASTRSSREQYF

clone size: -
J gene: TRBJ2-3
V gene: TRBV14
D gene: -
CDR3 DNA: TGTGCCAGCAGCCAAGTCCTCAGCACAGATACGCAGTATTTT
CDR3 protein: CASSQVLSTDTQYF

clone size: -
J gene: TRBJ2-7
V gene: TRBV29-1
D gene: TRBD2
CDR3 DNA: TGCAGCGTTGGATTGGGAGGGCTCTACGAGCAGTACTTC
CDR3 protein: CSVGLGGLYEQYF

clone size: -
J gene: TRBJ2-7
V gene: TRBV5-1
D gene: TRBD1
CDR3 DNA: TGCGCCAGCAGCTCGATGTCCTCCAGGGGGTACGAGCAGTACTTC
CDR3 protein: CASSSMSSRGYEQYF

clone size: -
J gene: TRBJ2-1
V gene: TRBV6-1
D gene: -
CDR3 DNA: TGTGCCAGCAGTGAAATCAGCAATGAGCAGTTCTTC
CDR3 protein: CASSEISNEQFF

clone size: -
J gene: TRBJ1-1
V gene: TRBV28
D gene: TRBD1
CDR3 DNA: TGTGCCAGCAGTTTACCGACAGGGGGCCTCACTGAAGCTTTCTTT
CDR3 protein: CASSLPTGGLTEAFF

clone size: -
J gene: TRBJ1-6
V gene: TRBV5-5
D gene: TRBD1
CDR3 DNA: TGTGCCAGCAGCGGAGGACAGGGGAATTCACCCCTCCACTTT
CDR3 protein: CASSGGQGNSPLHF

clone size: few
J gene: TRBJ1-2
V gene: TRBV28
D gene: -
CDR3 DNA: TGTGCCAGCAGTTTATCCATTTTGTATGGCTACACCTTC
CDR3 protein: CASSLSILYGYTF

clone size: -
J gene: TRBJ1-1
V gene: TRBV6-6
D gene: TRBD1
CDR3 DNA: TGTGCCAGCAGTGGACAGGGAACTGAAGCTTTCTTT
CDR3 protein: CASSGQGTEAFF

clone size: -
J gene: TRBJ2-5
V gene: TRBV28
D gene: TRBD2
CDR3 DNA: TGTGCCAGCAGTTTTGTCGGGAGGGAGGCAGAGACCCAGTACTTC
CDR3 protein: CASSFVGREAETQYF

clone size: -
J gene: TRBJ2-3
V gene: TRBV4-3
D gene: -
CDR3 DNA: TGCGCCAGCAGCCGGACAGAGCGTTCCCCCCCAGATACGCAGTATTTT
CDR3 protein: CASSRTERSPPDTQYF

clone size: few
J gene: TRBJ2-5
V gene: TRBV24-1
D gene: TRBD1
CDR3 DNA: TGTGCCACCAGTGACCCTCCAGGGGGCGCGGGGGAGACCCAGTACTTC
CDR3 protein: CATSDPPGGAGETQYF

clone size: -
J gene: TRBJ2-1
V gene: TRBV19
D gene: TRBD2
CDR3 DNA: TGTGCCAGTAGTATCGGCAGCGGGAGGTACAATGAGCAGTTCTTC
CDR3 protein: CASSIGSGRYNEQFF

clone size: -
J gene: TRBJ2-7
V gene: TRBV28
D gene: -
CDR3 DNA: TGTGCCAGCATACCTAGGACAGTTAGCTCCTACGAGCAGTACTTC
CDR3 protein: CASIPRTVSSYEQYF

clone size: -
J gene: TRBJ2-6
V gene: TRBV10-3
D gene: -
CDR3 DNA: TGTGCCATCAGTCCAACCGGGACTCCCAGCTCTGGGGCCAACGTCCTGACTTTC
CDR3 protein: CAISPTGTPSSGANVLTF

clone size: -
J gene: TRBJ2-7
V gene: TRBV11-2
D gene: -
CDR3 DNA: TGTGCCAGCAGCTTTAAGGGGGATACTACGGACGCTTACGAGCAGTACTTC
CDR3 protein: CASSFKGDTTDAYEQYF

clone size: -
J gene: TRBJ2-7
V gene: TRBV3-1/TRBV3-2
D gene: TRBD2
CDR3 DNA: TGTGCCAGCAGCAGGACTAGCCACGAGCAGTACTTC
CDR3 protein: CASSRTSHEQYF

clone size: -
J gene: TRBJ2-1
V gene: TRBV3-1/TRBV3-2
D gene: TRBD2
CDR3 DNA: TGTGCCAGCAGCCAACCTAGCGGGAGCCGGAATGAGCAGTTCTTC
CDR3 protein: CASSQPSGSRNEQFF

clone size: -
J gene: TRBJ1-6
V gene: TRBV13
D gene: TRBD1
CDR3 DNA: TGTGCCAGCACCAGACAGGGAGGAAATTCACCCCTCCACTTT
CDR3 protein: CASTRQGGNSPLHF

clone size: -
J gene: TRBJ2-6
V gene: TRBV5-1
D gene: -
CDR3 DNA: TGCGCCAGCAGCTCCGGACAATCTTTGGGGGCCAACGTCCTGACTTTC
CDR3 protein: CASSSGQSLGANVLTF

clone size: -
J gene: TRBJ2-5
V gene: TRBV5-1
D gene: -
CDR3 DNA: TGCGCCAGCAGCTTGGCCAGTAGCGGAGTCCAAGAGACCCAGTACTTC
CDR3 protein: CASSLASSGVQETQYF

clone size: -
J gene: TRBJ2-3
V gene: TRBV19
D gene: -
CDR3 DNA: TGTGCCTGCAATAGCGGAGGAGGGACAGATACGCAGTATTTT
CDR3 protein: CACNSGGGTDTQYF

clone size: -
J gene: TRBJ2-5
V gene: TRBV28
D gene: TRBD2
CDR3 DNA: TGTGCCAGCAGTTTAGGACACGGACTAGCGGGCAAATTCGTGGGTGTACAAGAGACCCAGTACTTC
CDR3 protein: CASSLGHGLAGKFVGVQETQYF

clone size: -
J gene: TRBJ2-1
V gene: TRBV28
D gene: TRBD2
CDR3 DNA: TGTGCCAGCAGGGCCGATCTGACTAGCGGAGGTATATACAATGAGCAGTTCTTC
CDR3 protein: CASRADLTSGGIYNEQFF

clone size: -
J gene: TRBJ2-3
V gene: TRBV7-8
D gene: -
CDR3 DNA: TGTGCCAGCAGCTTAGTGCGAGGCACAGATACGCAGTATTTT
CDR3 protein: CASSLVRGTDTQYF

clone size: -
J gene: TRBJ2-2
V gene: TRBV4-2
D gene: -
CDR3 DNA: TGTGCCAGCAGCCATACAGGGGAGCTGTTTTTT
CDR3 protein: CASSHTGELFF

clone size: -
J gene: TRBJ2-1
V gene: TRBV3-1/TRBV3-2
D gene: TRBD2
CDR3 DNA: TGTGCCAGCAGCCTTGGGACTAGCGGAGGGCAGTTCTTC
CDR3 protein: CASSLGTSGGQFF

clone size: once
J gene: TRBJ1-2
V gene: TRBV4-3
D gene: TRBD1
CDR3 DNA: TGCGCCAGCAGCCAAGAAGTAGGACAGGTGTGGTATGGCTACACCTTC
CDR3 protein: CASSQEVGQVWYGYTF

clone size: -
J gene: TRBJ1-2
V gene: TRBV5-4
D gene: -
CDR3 DNA: TGTGCCAGCAGCTTGGAACAAAACAGGCGGGGTTTTGGCTACACCTTC
CDR3 protein: CASSLEQNRRGFGYTF

clone size: -
J gene: TRBJ2-1
V gene: TRBV5-1
D gene: TRBD1
CDR3 DNA: TGCGCCAGCAGCCCCCAGTGGAGACAGGGGCCGAGCTCCTACAATGAGCAGTTCTTC
CDR3 protein: CASSPQWRQGPSSYNEQFF

clone size: -
J gene: TRBJ2-5
V gene: TRBV5-1
D gene: -
CDR3 DNA: TGCGCCAGCAGCTTGGCGTCGGAGACCCAGTACTTC
CDR3 protein: CASSLASETQYF

clone size: -
J gene: TRBJ1-5
V gene: TRBV19
D gene: TRBD1
CDR3 DNA: TGTGCCAGTAGTCCCCAGGGACAGGCGATCGGTCGGCCCCAGCATTTT
CDR3 protein: CASSPQGQAIGRPQHF

clone size: once
J gene: TRBJ1-2
V gene: TRBV6-1
D gene: -
CDR3 DNA: TGTGCCAGCAGTGAAGAACAGATTAACTATGGCTACACCTTC
CDR3 protein: CASSEEQINYGYTF

clone size: -
J gene: TRBJ2-2
V gene: TRBV2
D gene: TRBD2
CDR3 DNA: TGTGCCAGCAGTTCTGGACTAGCGGTTTTCACCGGGGAGCTGTTTTTT
CDR3 protein: CASSSGLAVFTGELFF

clone size: -
J gene: TRBJ2-1
V gene: TRBV10-3
D gene: TRBD2
CDR3 DNA: TGTGCCATCAGTCTCTCCGACGGCGGGAGGGCCACGAATGAGCAGTTCTTC
CDR3 protein: CAISLSDGGRATNEQFF

clone size: -
J gene: TRBJ2-3
V gene: TRBV3-1/TRBV3-2
D gene: TRBD2
CDR3 DNA: TGTGCCAGCAGCCTGATTAACGGACTAGCGGGAGGAACGCAGTATTTT
CDR3 protein: CASSLINGLAGGTQYF

clone size: -
J gene: TRBJ2-1
V gene: TRBV7-3
D gene: -
CDR3 DNA: TGTGCCAGCAGCTTAATCGGGGGAAACTACAATGAGCAGTTCTTC
CDR3 protein: CASSLIGGNYNEQFF

clone size: -
J gene: TRBJ1-1
V gene: TRBV6-5
D gene: -
CDR3 DNA: TGTGCCAGCACAGAGAGCAGACAGACTGAAGCTTTCTTT
CDR3 protein: CASTESRQTEAFF

clone size: -
J gene: TRBJ2-1
V gene: TRBV19
D gene: TRBD2
CDR3 DNA: TGTGCCAGTAGTATCGGAGCGGGAGCGAATGAGCAGTTCTTC
CDR3 protein: CASSIGAGANEQFF